The entry below describes one T cell receptor beta chain. This specimen comes from a study of preoperative IRX-2 immunotherapy in early breast cancer. Method: immunoSEQ multiplex PCR; TCRdb's copy keeps in-frame clones and lacks some. The sample has roughly 30,000 clones, less than 90% seen once. The treatment: preoperative locoregional IRX-2 cytokine immunotherapy. Germline V gene data show CDR1 as MNHGY and CDR2 as SAAAGT. The V and J ends lost 5 bases and 2 bases, in that order; junction bases with no gene match: 8. There are 16 residues in the CDR3. This TCR was recovered from a human donor with breast cancer. The chain has TRBV6-8 and TRBJ2-7, with 11 bases that match TRBD1. This sample comprised lymph node tissue, obtained from a patient treated with IRX-2 immunotherapy. The CDR3 coding sequence is TGTGCCAGCAGTCTCCGGGACAGGGGGATTCCCTACGAGCAGTACTTC. Protein sequence: CASSLRDRGIPYEQYF.